The 8 T cell receptor beta chains reported below all come from one sample, sequenced in a study of shared clonotypes between healthy human individuals. Some clones are missing from TCRdb's copy, which holds only in-frame ones; the method was immunoSEQ multiplex PCR. The table lists roughly 650,000 clones, 90% to 97% of them singletons. Only CD45RO-negative cells positively selected for CCR7 counted as naive CD8 cells, so terminally differentiated effector memory CD45RA+ cells were excluded. The sequenced sample was naive CD8+ T cells sorted from blood. The receptors stem from a woman under 40 in good health.

V is TRBV28 and J is TRBJ1-5; weak D call: TRBD1 (6 bases). The CDR3 loop spans 14 amino acids. Trimming took 2 bases from V and 3 from J, leaving 8 bases between them. Germline CDR1 MDHEN, CDR2 SYDVKM. CDR3 protein: CASSLTGLNQPQHF. The CDR3 DNA is TGTGCCAGCAGTTTAACAGGGCTCAATCAGCCCCAGCATTTT.

The chain uses TRBV6-5 and TRBJ1-2; no firm D call. V was clipped by 6 bases and J by 0 bases, with 11 bases between them. CDR1 is MNHEY, CDR2 SVGAGI, per germline. This CDR3 region has 14 residues. CDR3 region: CASRPPTSNYGYTF. CDR3 in DNA: TGTGCCAGCAGGCCCCCGACATCTAACTATGGCTACACCTTC.

The chain combines TRBV10-3 with TRBJ2-5; D uncertain. The CDR3 is made up of 11 amino acids. Trimming took 8 bases from V and 5 from J, leaving 9 bases between them. Germline V lookup: CDR1 ENHRY, CDR2 SYGVKD. CDR3 in amino acids: CAIAPFETQYF. The CDR3 DNA is TGTGCCATCGCGCCTTTTGAGACCCAGTACTTC.

This chain links TRBV28 with TRBJ2-7; D perhaps matches TRBD2 (5 bases). This CDR3 region has 15 residues. Germline-derived CDR1 and CDR2 are MDHEN and SYDVKM. V shed 5 bases and J shed 12 bases, with 26 bases lying between them. The CDR3 is CASSPEEVGSYEAYF. The CDR3 region has the DNA TGTGCCAGCAGTCCCGAGGAGGTCGGGTCGTACGAAGCGTACTTC.

CDR3 bases: TGCAGCGTTGAATTTATGGCGGCGAAGACCCAGTACTTC. It yields the protein CSVEFMAAKTQYF. J is TRBJ2-5 and V is TRBV29-1; D is undetermined. The CDR3 runs to 13 residues. Germline CDR1 SQVTM, CDR2 ANQGSEA. Trimming removed 2 bases at V and 6 bases at J, with 13 bases between.

V usage is TRBV28 and J usage is TRBJ2-1; D call uncertain. Trimming stripped 4 bases from V and 0 bases from J, with 7 bases between. Germline CDR1 and CDR2: MDHEN and SYDVKM. CDR3 length: 14 amino acids. The CDR3 DNA reads TGTGCCAGCAGTTCCGGATACTCCTACAATGAGCAGTTCTTC. It specifies CASSSGYSYNEQFF. The full variable domain, in which reference TRBV28 and TRBJ2-1 provide the parts outside the CDR3, is DVKVTQSSRYLVKRTGEKVFLECVQDMDHENMFWYRQDPGLGLRLIYFSYDVKMKEKGDIPEGYSVSREKKERFSLILESASTNQTSMYLCASSSGYSYNEQFFGPGTRLTVL.

The J gene is TRBJ1-2, the V gene TRBV6-1; D remains unclear. The CDR3 has 13 residues. The germline V and J ends were trimmed by 7 bases and 1 base, with 10 bases remaining between them. CDR1 MNHNS and CDR2 SASEGT come from the germline V gene. The CDR3 sequence: CASTGSNNYGYTF. The CDR3 DNA is TGTGCCAGCACCGGGAGCAATAACTATGGCTACACCTTC.

The chain recombines TRBV7-9 with TRBJ1-2; D ambiguous. The CDR3 has 16 amino acids. Trimming took 4 bases from V and 5 from J, leaving 20 bases between them. The V gene's germline CDR1 is SEHNR and CDR2 FQNEAQ (reference sequence). CDR3 sequence reads: CASSYYLRPISYGYTF. The DNA for the CDR3 is TGTGCCAGCAGCTATTACCTCCGGCCGATCTCTTATGGCTACACCTTC.